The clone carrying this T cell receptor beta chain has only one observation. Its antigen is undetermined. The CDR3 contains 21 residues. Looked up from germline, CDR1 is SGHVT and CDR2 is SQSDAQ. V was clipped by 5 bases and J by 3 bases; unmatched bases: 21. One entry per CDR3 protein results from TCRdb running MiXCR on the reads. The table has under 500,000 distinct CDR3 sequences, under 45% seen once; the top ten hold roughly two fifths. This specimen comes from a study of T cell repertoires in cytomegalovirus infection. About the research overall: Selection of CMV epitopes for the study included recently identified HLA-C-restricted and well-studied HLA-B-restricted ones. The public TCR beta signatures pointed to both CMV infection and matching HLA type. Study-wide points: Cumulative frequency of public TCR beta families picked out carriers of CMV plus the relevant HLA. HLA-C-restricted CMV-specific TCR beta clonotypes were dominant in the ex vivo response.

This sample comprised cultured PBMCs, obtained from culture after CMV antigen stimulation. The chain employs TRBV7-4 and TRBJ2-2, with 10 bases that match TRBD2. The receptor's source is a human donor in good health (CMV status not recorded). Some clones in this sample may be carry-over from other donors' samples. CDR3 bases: TGTGCCAGCAGCCCAACCGGGACTAGCGTATCCTTTGGGGGACACACCGGGGAGCTGTTTTTT. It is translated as CASSPTGTSVSFGGHTGELFF. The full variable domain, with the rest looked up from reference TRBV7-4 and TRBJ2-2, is GAGVSQSPRYKVAKRGRDVALRCDSISGHVTLYWYRQTLGQGSEVLTYSQSDAQRDKSGRPSGRFSAERPERSVSTLKIQRTEQGDSAVYLCASSPTGTSVSFGGHTGELFFGEGSRLTVL.